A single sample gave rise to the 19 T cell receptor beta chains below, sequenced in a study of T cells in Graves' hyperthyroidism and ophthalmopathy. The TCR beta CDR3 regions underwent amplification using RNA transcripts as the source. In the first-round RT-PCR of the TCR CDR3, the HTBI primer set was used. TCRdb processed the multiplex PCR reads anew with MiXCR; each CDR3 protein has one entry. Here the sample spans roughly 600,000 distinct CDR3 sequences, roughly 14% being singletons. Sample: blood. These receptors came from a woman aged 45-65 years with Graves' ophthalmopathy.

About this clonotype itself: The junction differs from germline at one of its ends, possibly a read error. This chain's CDR3 is CASSHRSSSYEQYF. The CDR3, as DNA: TGCGCCAGCAGCCATAGGTCCAGCTCCTACGAGCAGTACTTC. The chain employs TRBV28 and TRBJ2-7; D gene unclear. CDR1 and CDR2 from the germline V gene are MDHEN and SYDVKM. The CDR3 is made up of 14 amino acids. Full variable domain (rest looked up from reference TRBV28 and TRBJ2-7): DVKVTQSSRYLVKRTGEKVFLECVQDMDHENMFWYRQDPGLGLRLIYFSYDVKMKEKGDIPEGYSVSREKKERFSLILESASTNQTSMYLCASSHRSSSYEQYFGPGTRLTVT.

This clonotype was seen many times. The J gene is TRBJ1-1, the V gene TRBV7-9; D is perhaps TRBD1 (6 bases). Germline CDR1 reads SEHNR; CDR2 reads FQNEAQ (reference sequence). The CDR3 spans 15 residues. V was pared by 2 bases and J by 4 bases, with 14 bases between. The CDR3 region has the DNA TGTGCCAGCAGCTTATACCTGGGGGGCGGCACTGAAGCTTTCTTT. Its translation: CASSLYLGGGTEAFF. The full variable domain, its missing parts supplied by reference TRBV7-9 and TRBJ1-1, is DTGVSQNPRHKITKRGQNVTFRCDPISEHNRLYWYRQTLGQGPEFLTYFQNEAQLEKSRLLSDRFSAERPKGSFSTLEIQRTEQGDSAMYLCASSLYLGGGTEAFFGQGTRLTVV.

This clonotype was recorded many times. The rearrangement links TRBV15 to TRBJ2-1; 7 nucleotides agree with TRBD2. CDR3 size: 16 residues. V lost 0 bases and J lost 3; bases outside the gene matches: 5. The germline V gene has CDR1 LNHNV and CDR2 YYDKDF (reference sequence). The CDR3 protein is CATSRDRSGDYNEQFF. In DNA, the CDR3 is TGTGCCACCAGCAGAGATCGAAGCGGGGACTACAATGAGCAGTTCTTC.

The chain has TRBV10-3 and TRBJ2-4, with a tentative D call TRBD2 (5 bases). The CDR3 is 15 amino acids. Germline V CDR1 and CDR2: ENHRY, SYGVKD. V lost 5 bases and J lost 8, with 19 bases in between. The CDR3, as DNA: TGTGCCATCAGTATGGCGGGTAGTCTTTCTGACATTCAGTACTTC. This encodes CAISMAGSLSDIQYF.

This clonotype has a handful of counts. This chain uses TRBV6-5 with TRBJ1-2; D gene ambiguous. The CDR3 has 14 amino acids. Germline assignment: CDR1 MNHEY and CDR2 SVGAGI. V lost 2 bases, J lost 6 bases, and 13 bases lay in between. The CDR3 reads CASSYKPLAHGYTF. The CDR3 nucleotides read TGTGCCAGCAGTTACAAACCCTTGGCGCATGGCTACACCTTC.

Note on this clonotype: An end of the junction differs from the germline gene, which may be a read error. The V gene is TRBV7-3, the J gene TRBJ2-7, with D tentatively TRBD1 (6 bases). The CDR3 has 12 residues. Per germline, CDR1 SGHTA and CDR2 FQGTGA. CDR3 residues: CASSLKGGEQYF. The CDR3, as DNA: TGTGCCAGCAGTTTAAAAGGGGGCGAGCAGTACTTC.

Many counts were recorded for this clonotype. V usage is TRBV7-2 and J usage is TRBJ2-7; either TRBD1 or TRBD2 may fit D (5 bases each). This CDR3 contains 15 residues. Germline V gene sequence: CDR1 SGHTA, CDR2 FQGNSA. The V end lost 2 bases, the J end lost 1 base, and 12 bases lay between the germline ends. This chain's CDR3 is CASSLRGTGSYEQYF. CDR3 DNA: TGTGCCAGCAGCTTACGTGGGACGGGGTCCTACGAGCAGTACTTC.

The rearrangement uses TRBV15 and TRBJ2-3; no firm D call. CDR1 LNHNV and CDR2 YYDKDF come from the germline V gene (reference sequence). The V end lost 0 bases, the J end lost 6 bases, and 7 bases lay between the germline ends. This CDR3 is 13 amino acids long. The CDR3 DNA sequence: TGTGCCACCAGCAGAGATCTCGGCGATACGCAGTATTTT. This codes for CATSRDLGDTQYF.

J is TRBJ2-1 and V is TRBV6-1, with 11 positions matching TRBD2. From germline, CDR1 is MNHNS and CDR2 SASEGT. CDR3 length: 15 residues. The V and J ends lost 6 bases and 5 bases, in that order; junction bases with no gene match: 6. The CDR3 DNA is TGTGCCAGCAGGGCCGAGACTAGCGGGAACAATGAGCAGTTCTTC. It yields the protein CASRAETSGNNEQFF.

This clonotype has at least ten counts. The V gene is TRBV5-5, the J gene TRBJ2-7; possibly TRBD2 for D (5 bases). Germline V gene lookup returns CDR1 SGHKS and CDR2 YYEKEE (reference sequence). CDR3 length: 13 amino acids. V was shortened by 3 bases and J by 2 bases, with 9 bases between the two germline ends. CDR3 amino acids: CASSYNGAYEQYF. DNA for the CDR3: TGTGCCAGCAGCTACAACGGGGCCTACGAGCAGTACTTC. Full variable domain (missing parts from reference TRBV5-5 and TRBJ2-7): DAGVTQSPTHLIKTRGQQVTLRCSPISGHKSVSWYQQVLGQGPQFIFQYYEKEERGRGNFPDRFSARQFPNYSSELNVNALLLGDSALYLCASSYNGAYEQYFGPGTRLTVT.

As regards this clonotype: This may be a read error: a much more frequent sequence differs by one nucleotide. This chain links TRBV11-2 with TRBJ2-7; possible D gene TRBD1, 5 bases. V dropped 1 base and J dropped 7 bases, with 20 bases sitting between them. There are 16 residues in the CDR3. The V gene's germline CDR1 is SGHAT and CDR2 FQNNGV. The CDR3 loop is CASSLGRGSVSREQYF. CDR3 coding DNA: TGTGCCAGCAGCTTAGGAAGGGGTTCGGTGTCACGAGAGCAGTACTTC.

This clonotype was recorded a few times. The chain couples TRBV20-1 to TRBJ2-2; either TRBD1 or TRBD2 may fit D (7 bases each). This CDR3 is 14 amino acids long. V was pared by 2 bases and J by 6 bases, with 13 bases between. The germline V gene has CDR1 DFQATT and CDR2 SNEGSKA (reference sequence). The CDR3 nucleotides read TGCAGTGCTAGACACTCAGGGGGGGCCGGGGAGCTGTTTTTT. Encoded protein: CSARHSGGAGELFF.

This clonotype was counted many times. CDR3 in DNA: TGCAGTGCTCCGAACCCTAAACAGCGGCTTAGCACTGAAGCTTTCTTT. Translating it yields CSAPNPKQRLSTEAFF. The chain joins TRBV20-1 to TRBJ1-1; D gene uncertain. Germline-derived CDR1 and CDR2 are DFQATT and SNEGSKA (reference sequence). The CDR3 loop spans 16 amino acids. V lost 5 bases to trimming and J lost 4 bases, with 23 bases between them.

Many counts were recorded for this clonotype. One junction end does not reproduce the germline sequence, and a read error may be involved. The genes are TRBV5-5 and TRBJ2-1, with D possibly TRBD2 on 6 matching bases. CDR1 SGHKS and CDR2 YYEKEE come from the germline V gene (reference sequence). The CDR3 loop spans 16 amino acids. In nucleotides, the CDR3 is TGTGCCAGCAACTTGGATTCCGGGAGTTATTACAATGAGCAGTTCTTC. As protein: CASNLDSGSYYNEQFF.

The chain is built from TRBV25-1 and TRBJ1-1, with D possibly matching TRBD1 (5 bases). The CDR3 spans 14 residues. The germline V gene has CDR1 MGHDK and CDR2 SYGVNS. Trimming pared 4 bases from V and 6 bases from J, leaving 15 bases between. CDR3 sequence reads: CASSGGLDAAEAFF. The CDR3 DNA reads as TGTGCCAGCAGTGGGGGCCTTGATGCGGCTGAAGCTTTCTTT.

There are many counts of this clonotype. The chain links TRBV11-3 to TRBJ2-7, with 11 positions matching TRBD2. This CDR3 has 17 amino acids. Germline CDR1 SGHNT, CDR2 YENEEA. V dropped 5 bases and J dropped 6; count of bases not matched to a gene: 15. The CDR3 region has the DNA TGTGCCAGCAGCCAGCCGGGACTAGCGGTTACCACACTCGAGCAGTACTTC. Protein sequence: CASSQPGLAVTTLEQYF.

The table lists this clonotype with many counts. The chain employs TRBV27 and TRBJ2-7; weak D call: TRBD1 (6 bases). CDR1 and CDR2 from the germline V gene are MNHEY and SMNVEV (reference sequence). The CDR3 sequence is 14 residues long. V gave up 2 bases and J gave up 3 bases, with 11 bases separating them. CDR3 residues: CASSLGQFRYEQYF. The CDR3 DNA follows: TGTGCCAGCAGTTTAGGACAGTTTCGCTACGAGCAGTACTTC.

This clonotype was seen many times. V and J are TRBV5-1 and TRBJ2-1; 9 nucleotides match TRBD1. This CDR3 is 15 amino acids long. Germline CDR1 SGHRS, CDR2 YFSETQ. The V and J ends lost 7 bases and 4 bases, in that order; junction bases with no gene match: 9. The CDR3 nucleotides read TGCGCCAGCTCACATACCGGGACAGGGTACAATGAGCAGTTCTTC. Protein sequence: CASSHTGTGYNEQFF.

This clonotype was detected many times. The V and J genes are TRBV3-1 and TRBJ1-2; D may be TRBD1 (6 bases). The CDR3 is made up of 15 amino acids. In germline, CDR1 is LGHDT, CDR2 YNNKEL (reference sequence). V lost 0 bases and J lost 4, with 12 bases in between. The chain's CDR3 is CASSQDGQSSYGYTF. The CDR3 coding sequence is TGTGCCAGCAGCCAAGACGGACAGTCTTCCTATGGCTACACCTTC.